The 27 T cell receptor beta chains given below trace back to one sample, sequenced in a study of blood T cell repertoires in COVID-19. The data were produced by immunoSEQ multiplex PCR, yet TCRdb's version contains in-frame clones alone and is incomplete. Among approximately 230,000 clones, around 90% were seen once, and the ten largest hold 3% to 3.5%. The sequenced material came from peripheral blood. These receptors were collected from a man in his late teens or twenties with active or convalescent COVID-19.

The chain combines TRBV10-3 with TRBJ1-6; TRBD1 matches at 9 bases. Losses at the gene ends were 0 bases for V and 10 bases for J; bases not matched to a gene: 4. The CDR3 totals 15 residues. CDR1 and CDR2 (germline): ENHRY, SYGVKD. The CDR3 sequence: CAISESGQGGSPLHF. The CDR3 DNA reads TGTGCCATCAGTGAGTCGGGACAGGGTGGATCACCCCTCCACTTT.

The CDR3 bases are TGTGCCAGCAGCGTAGGACAGGTCTACGAGCAGTACTTC. Translation gives CASSVGQVYEQYF. The chain combines TRBV7-6 with TRBJ2-7; 7 positions agree with TRBD1. Germline V lookup: CDR1 SGHVS, CDR2 FNYEAQ. Trimming at V came to 5 bases and at J to 3 bases, leaving 4 bases not matched to a gene. The CDR3 extends over 13 amino acids.

This chain connects TRBV28 to TRBJ2-7, with D unclear. The germline V gene encodes CDR1 MDHEN and CDR2 SYDVKM. This CDR3 comprises 15 residues. Trimming shortened V by 11 bases and J by 3 bases, and 23 bases separated the two germline ends. The CDR3 coding sequence is TGTGCCGGCTACCTTAAGCGCAAAAACTGCTACGAGCAGTACTTC. Translating gives CAGYLKRKNCYEQYF.

The V gene is TRBV7-2, the J gene TRBJ2-1; D possibly corresponds to TRBD1 (5 bases). Trimming left V 3 bases short and J 15 bases short, with 18 bases between. Germline V gene lookup returns CDR1 SGHTA and CDR2 FQGNSA. This CDR3 has 13 amino acids. The CDR3, as DNA: TGTGCCAGCAGCTTTCTTCAGTTCCAGGGTACGTTCTTC. Its translation is CASSFLQFQGTFF.

The rearrangement links TRBV27 to TRBJ2-3; 7 nucleotides agree with TRBD2. The CDR3 loop spans 13 amino acids. CDR1 and CDR2 (germline): MNHEY, SMNVEV (reference sequence). V shed 6 bases and J 3 bases; nucleotides not matched to a gene: 3. CDR3 DNA: TGTGCCAGCAGGTGGGGGGGGACAGATACGCAGTATTTT. It codes for CASRWGGTDTQYF.

This clone was seen only a few times. The genes are TRBV4-3 and TRBJ1-4; D may be TRBD1 (5 bases). The CDR3 is 16 amino acids. V was pared by 1 base and J by 4 bases, with 13 bases between. Germline loops: CDR1 LGHNA, CDR2 YSLEER. The CDR3 spells CASSQVEGGVNEKLFF. For the CDR3, the DNA is TGCGCCAGCAGCCAAGTGGAGGGAGGGGTTAATGAAAAACTGTTTTTT.

This clone turned up a few times. The genes are TRBV6-2 or TRBV6-3 and TRBJ1-1; perhaps TRBD1 as D (5 bases). CDR1 and CDR2 (germline): MNHEY, SVGEGT. The CDR3 loop spans 13 amino acids. V was trimmed by 6 bases and J by 0 bases, leaving 8 bases between them. This CDR3 reads CASSLRVNTEAFF. CDR3 bases: TGTGCCAGCAGCCTCAGGGTGAACACTGAAGCTTTCTTT.

The chain is built from TRBV5-1 and TRBJ1-2; tentative D call: TRBD1 (6 bases). The CDR3 loop spans 11 amino acids. V was cut by 9 bases and J by 8 bases, with 14 bases left in between. Germline V gene data show CDR1 as SGHRS and CDR2 as YFSETQ. CDR3 loop: CATAGEGGYTF. The CDR3 DNA reads as TGCGCCACCGCAGGGGAGGGCGGCTACACCTTC.

The V gene is TRBV3-1 (or the pseudogene TRBV3-2), the J gene TRBJ2-5, with a tentative D call TRBD2 (6 bases). The CDR3 consists of 16 residues. The germline V and J ends were trimmed by 4 bases and 2 bases, with 17 bases remaining between them. Germline V gene sequence: CDR1 LGHDT, CDR2 YNNKEL (reference sequence). Here the CDR3 reads CASSPLGGVSQETQYF. CDR3 nucleotide sequence: TGTGCCAGCAGCCCCCTGGGCGGGGTTTCTCAAGAGACCCAGTACTTC.

This chain links TRBV19 with TRBJ2-1, with 8 bases identical to TRBD2. The CDR3 spans 16 residues. The germline V gene encodes CDR1 LNHDA and CDR2 SQIVND (reference sequence). Trimming took 5 bases from V and 4 from J; bases not matched to a gene: 10. In DNA, the CDR3 is TGTGCCAGTAGTCTACGGACTAGCACCCCTTACAATGAGCAGTTCTTC. It yields the protein CASSLRTSTPYNEQFF. The full variable domain, rest sourced from reference TRBV19 and TRBJ2-1, is DGGITQSPKYLFRKEGQNVTLSCEQNLNHDAMYWYRQDPGQGLRLIYYSQIVNDFQKGDIAEGYSVSREKKESFPLTVTSAQKNPTAFYLCASSLRTSTPYNEQFFGPGTRLTVL.

The chain employs TRBV10-3 and TRBJ2-1, with TRBD2 matching over 7 bases. The V gene's germline CDR1 is ENHRY and CDR2 SYGVKD. CDR3 length: 17 residues. V shed 2 bases and J 3 bases; nucleotides not matched to a gene: 10. This CDR3 is CAISEGNERGYYNEQFF. The CDR3, as DNA: TGTGCCATCAGTGAGGGAAACGAGCGGGGCTACTACAATGAGCAGTTCTTC.

This clone was detected once. The chain is built from TRBV6-2 or TRBV6-3 and TRBJ2-3, with D unresolved. CDR3 size: 14 residues. Germline CDR1 MNHEY, CDR2 SVGEGT. The germline V and J ends were trimmed by 6 bases and 2 bases, with 12 bases remaining between them. DNA for the CDR3: TGTGCCAGCAGCCCCCCCGAGCCCACAGATACGCAGTATTTT. Translating gives CASSPPEPTDTQYF.

The chain is built from TRBV6-5 and TRBJ2-7; 7 positions match TRBD2. This CDR3 contains 12 residues. Losses at the gene ends were 7 bases for V and 9 bases for J; bases not matched to a gene: 9. Germline CDR1 reads MNHEY; CDR2 reads SVGAGI. The CDR3 sequence is CASTRTRDGQYF. The CDR3 DNA is TGTGCCAGCACCAGGACTAGGGATGGGCAGTACTTC.

This chain connects TRBV19 to TRBJ1-1; D is unresolved. The CDR3 consists of 15 residues. Trimming removed 3 bases from V and 1 base from J, with 12 bases in between. CDR1 and CDR2 (germline): LNHDA, SQIVND (reference sequence). The CDR3 reads CASSIGSPGNTEAFF. The CDR3 DNA is TGTGCCAGTAGTATCGGGAGCCCGGGGAACACTGAAGCTTTCTTT.

The chain combines TRBV7-9 with TRBJ2-5, with 7 bases matching TRBD2. Germline CDR1 and CDR2: SEHNR and FQNEAQ (reference sequence). The CDR3 is made up of 14 amino acids. V was clipped by 5 bases and J by 5 bases; unmatched bases: 8. The CDR3 is CASSPPGGGETQYF. Here the CDR3 DNA reads TGTGCCAGCAGCCCGCCGGGAGGAGGGGAGACCCAGTACTTC.

The chain combines TRBV4-3 with TRBJ1-6, with 7 positions matching TRBD1. The J segment lost 7 bases and the V segment lost 8 bases, leaving 5 bases of the junction unmatched. In germline, CDR1 is LGHNA, CDR2 YSLEER. The CDR3 consists of 13 residues. The CDR3 DNA reads TGCGCCAGCGGGGACAGATCGAATTCACCCCTCCACTTT. This codes for CASGDRSNSPLHF.

This clone was recorded once. This chain connects TRBV7-6 to TRBJ2-5, with 13 bases fitting TRBD2. This CDR3 comprises 18 residues. Germline V gene sequence: CDR1 SGHVS, CDR2 FNYEAQ. Trimming took 5 bases from V and 2 from J; bases not matched to a gene: 11. CDR3 coding DNA: TGTGCCAGCAGCCATGGACTAGCGGGAGCCCCTGTACAAGAGACCCAGTACTTC. Translated: CASSHGLAGAPVQETQYF.

V usage is TRBV7-8 and J usage is TRBJ2-5; 8 bases line up with TRBD2. Losses at the gene ends were 5 bases for V and 0 bases for J; bases not matched to a gene: 11. Germline CDR1 reads SGHVS; CDR2 reads FQNEAQ. This CDR3 has 17 amino acids. The CDR3 loop reads CASSIRRGGRYQETQYF. For the CDR3, the DNA is TGTGCCAGCAGCATCCGGCGGGGCGGGAGGTACCAAGAGACCCAGTACTTC. The full variable domain, completed using reference TRBV7-8 and TRBJ2-5, is GAGVSQSPRYKVAKRGQDVALRCDPISGHVSLFWYQQALGQGPEFLTYFQNEAQLDKSGLPSDRFFAERPEGSVSTLKIQRTQQEDSAVYLCASSIRRGGRYQETQYFGPGTRLLVL.

The table lists this clone with a few counts. The V and J genes are TRBV4-2 and TRBJ2-7, with 11 nucleotides matching TRBD1. CDR1 is LGHNA and CDR2 is YNFKEQ in the germline V gene. Germline trimming cut 3 bases from V and 3 bases from J; bases unmatched to any gene: 4. The CDR3 contains 15 residues. The DNA for the CDR3 is TGTGCCAGCAGCCAGAGGACAGGGGGCTACTACGAGCAGTACTTC. Residues: CASSQRTGGYYEQYF.

This clone has just one count. V gene TRBV5-4 combines with J gene TRBJ2-1, with TRBD1 matching 8 bases. The germline V gene encodes CDR1 SGHNT and CDR2 YYREEE (reference sequence). V lost 3 bases, J lost 8 bases, and 1 base stayed unmatched. CDR3 length: 12 residues. The CDR3 sequence: CASSSTGDEQFF. For the CDR3, the DNA is TGTGCCAGCAGCTCGACAGGGGATGAGCAGTTCTTC.

This chain uses TRBV20-1 with TRBJ1-1; no definite D call. The length of the CDR3 is 13 residues. Germline V gene sequence: CDR1 DFQATT, CDR2 SNEGSKA (reference sequence). V shed 3 bases and J shed 0 bases, with 8 bases lying between them. CDR3 in amino acids: CSASVQMNTEAFF. CDR3 DNA sequence: TGCAGTGCTAGTGTCCAGATGAACACTGAAGCTTTCTTT.

The chain links TRBV2 to TRBJ2-7; 11 bases are shared with TRBD2. Losses at the gene ends were 7 bases for V and 3 bases for J; bases not matched to a gene: 2. From germline, CDR1 is SNHLY and CDR2 FYNNEI. The CDR3 is made up of 13 amino acids. The DNA for the CDR3 is TGTGCCAGCATACTAGCGGGGGACTACGAGCAGTACTTC. Protein: CASILAGDYEQYF. Drawing the rest from reference TRBV2 and TRBJ2-7, the complete variable domain is EPEVTQTPSHQVTQMGQEVILRCVPISNHLYFYWYRQILGQKVEFLVSFYNNEISEKSEIFDDQFSVERPDGSNFTLKIRSTKLEDSAMYFCASILAGDYEQYFGPGTRLTVT.

This clone was seen just once. The gene calls are TRBV4-3 and TRBJ2-5, with TRBD2 identical over 8 bases. This CDR3 has 15 residues. V was clipped by 2 bases and J by 2 bases; unmatched bases: 4. Germline assignment: CDR1 LGHNA and CDR2 YSLEER. This CDR3 is CASSQQSGGQETQYF. CDR3 coding DNA: TGCGCCAGCAGCCAACAGAGCGGGGGACAAGAGACCCAGTACTTC.

The chain is built from TRBV19 and TRBJ2-7, with 10 bases aligning to TRBD1. The CDR3 is 13 amino acids. Germline loops: CDR1 LNHDA, CDR2 SQIVND (reference sequence). J gave up 7 bases and V 10 bases, and 10 bases lay outside the gene matches. Here the CDR3 DNA reads TGTGCCACCACTGGACAGGGGGTAGCAGAGCAGTACTTC. Amino acids: CATTGQGVAEQYF.

Points on this clone: Germline and junction disagree at one end, which may indicate a read error. The chain recombines TRBV20-1 with TRBJ1-2; TRBD1 aligns across 11 bases. CDR3 length: 15 amino acids. Germline V gene lookup returns CDR1 DFQATT and CDR2 SNEGSKA (reference sequence). As DNA, the CDR3 is TGCAGTACTAGTACTGGGACAGGGGGATCACACGGCTACACCTTC. Its protein product is CSTSTGTGGSHGYTF.

The chain combines TRBV5-1 with TRBJ1-1; no firm D call. The length of the CDR3 is 13 residues. Trimming took 5 bases from V and 3 from J, leaving 11 bases between them. Germline V gene lookup returns CDR1 SGHRS and CDR2 YFSETQ. In DNA form, the CDR3 reads TGCGCCAGCAGTCCCGGAGGGTACACTGAAGCTTTCTTT. This encodes CASSPGGYTEAFF.

The gene calls are TRBV6-5 and TRBJ1-2; D remains ambiguous. V was clipped by 0 bases and J by 3 bases, with 8 bases between them. CDR1 MNHEY and CDR2 SVGAGI come from the germline V gene. CDR3 length: 14 residues. The DNA of the CDR3 is TGTGCCAGCAGTTACTCGGGTCGGGACTATGGCTACACCTTC. Its protein is CASSYSGRDYGYTF.